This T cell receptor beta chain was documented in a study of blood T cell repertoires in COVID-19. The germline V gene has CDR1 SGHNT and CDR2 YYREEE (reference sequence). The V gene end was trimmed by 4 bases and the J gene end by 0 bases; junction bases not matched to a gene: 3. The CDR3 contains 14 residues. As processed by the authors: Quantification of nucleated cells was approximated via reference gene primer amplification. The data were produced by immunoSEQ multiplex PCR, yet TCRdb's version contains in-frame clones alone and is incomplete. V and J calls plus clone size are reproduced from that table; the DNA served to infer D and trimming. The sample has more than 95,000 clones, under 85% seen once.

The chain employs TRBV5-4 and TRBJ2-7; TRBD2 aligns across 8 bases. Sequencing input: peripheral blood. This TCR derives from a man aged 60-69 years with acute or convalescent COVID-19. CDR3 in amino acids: CASSREGSSYEQYF. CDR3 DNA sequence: TGTGCCAGCAGCCGGGAGGGGAGCTCCTACGAGCAGTACTTC.